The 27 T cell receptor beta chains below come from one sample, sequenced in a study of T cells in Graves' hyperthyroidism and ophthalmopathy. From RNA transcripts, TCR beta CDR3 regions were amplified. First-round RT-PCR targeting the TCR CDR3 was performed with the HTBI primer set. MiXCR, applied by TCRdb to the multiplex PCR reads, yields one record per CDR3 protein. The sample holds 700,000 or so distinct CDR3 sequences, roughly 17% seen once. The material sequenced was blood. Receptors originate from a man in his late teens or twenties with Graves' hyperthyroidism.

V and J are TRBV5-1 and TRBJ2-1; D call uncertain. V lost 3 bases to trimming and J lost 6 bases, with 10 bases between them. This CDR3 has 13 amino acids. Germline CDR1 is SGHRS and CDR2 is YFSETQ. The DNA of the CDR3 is TGCGCCAGCAGCTGGAGACCGTTCAATGAGCAGTTCTTC. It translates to CASSWRPFNEQFF.

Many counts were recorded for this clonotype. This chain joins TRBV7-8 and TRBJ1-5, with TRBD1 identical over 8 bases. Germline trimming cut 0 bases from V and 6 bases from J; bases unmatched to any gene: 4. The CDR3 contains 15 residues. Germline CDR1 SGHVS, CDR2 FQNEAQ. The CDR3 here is CASSLAETGVQPQHF. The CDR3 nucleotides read TGTGCCAGCAGCTTAGCGGAGACAGGGGTTCAGCCCCAGCATTTT.

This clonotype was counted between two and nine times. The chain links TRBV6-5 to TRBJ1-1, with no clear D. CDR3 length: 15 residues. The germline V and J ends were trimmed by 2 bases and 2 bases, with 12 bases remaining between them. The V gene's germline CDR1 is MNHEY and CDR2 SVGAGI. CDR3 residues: CASSYLIPGNTEAFF. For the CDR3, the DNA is TGTGCCAGCAGTTACCTAATTCCGGGTAACACTGAAGCTTTCTTT.

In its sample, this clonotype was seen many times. The CDR3 DNA is TGCAGCGTTGAGGGGGATATCGGGAATGAGCAGTTCTTC. Translated: CSVEGDIGNEQFF. This rearrangement joins TRBV29-1 to TRBJ2-1; either TRBD1 or TRBD2 may supply D (5 bases each). Trimming cost V 3 bases and J 7 bases, with 13 bases left between them. The CDR3 extends over 13 amino acids. CDR1 SQVTM and CDR2 ANQGSEA come from the germline V gene.

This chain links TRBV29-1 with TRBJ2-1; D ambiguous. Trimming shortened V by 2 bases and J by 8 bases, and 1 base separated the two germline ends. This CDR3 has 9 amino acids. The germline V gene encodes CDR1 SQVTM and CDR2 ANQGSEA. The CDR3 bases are TGCAGCGTTGAATATGAGCAGTTCTTC. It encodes CSVEYEQFF.

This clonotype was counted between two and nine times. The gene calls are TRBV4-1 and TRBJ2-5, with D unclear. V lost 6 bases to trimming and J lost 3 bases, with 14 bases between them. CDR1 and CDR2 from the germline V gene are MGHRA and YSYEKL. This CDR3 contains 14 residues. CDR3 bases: TGCGCCAGCAGACGGACCTGGTATAAAGAGACCCAGTACTTC. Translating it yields CASRRTWYKETQYF.

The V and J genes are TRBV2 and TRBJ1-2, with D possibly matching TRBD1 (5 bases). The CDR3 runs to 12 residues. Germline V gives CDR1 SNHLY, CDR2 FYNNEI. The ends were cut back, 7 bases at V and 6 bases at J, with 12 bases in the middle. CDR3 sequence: CASKRGGNGYTF. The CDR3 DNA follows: TGTGCCAGCAAAAGGGGAGGAAATGGCTACACCTTC.

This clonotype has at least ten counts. CDR3 sequence reads: CSSGSGYSLNEQFF. CDR3 in DNA: TGCAGTTCTGGCTCGGGGTACTCACTCAATGAGCAGTTCTTC. V and J are TRBV20-1 and TRBJ2-1; tentative D call: TRBD2 (5 bases). The CDR3 consists of 14 residues. Between the trimmed V and J ends, which lost 8 bases and 6 bases, there was a span of 20 bases. Germline CDR1 DFQATT, CDR2 SNEGSKA (reference sequence).

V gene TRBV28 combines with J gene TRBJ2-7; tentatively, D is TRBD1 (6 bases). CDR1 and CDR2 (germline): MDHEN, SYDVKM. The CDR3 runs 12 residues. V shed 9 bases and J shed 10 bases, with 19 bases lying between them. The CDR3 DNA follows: TGTGCCAGTGAGGGGGTGGATTGGGATCAGTACTTC. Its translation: CASEGVDWDQYF.

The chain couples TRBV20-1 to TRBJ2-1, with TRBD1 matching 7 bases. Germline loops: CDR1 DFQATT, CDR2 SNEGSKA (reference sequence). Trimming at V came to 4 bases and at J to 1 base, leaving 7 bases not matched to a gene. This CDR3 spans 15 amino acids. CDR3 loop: CSATLQGVSYNEQFF. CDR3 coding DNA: TGCAGTGCTACCCTGCAGGGGGTATCCTACAATGAGCAGTTCTTC.

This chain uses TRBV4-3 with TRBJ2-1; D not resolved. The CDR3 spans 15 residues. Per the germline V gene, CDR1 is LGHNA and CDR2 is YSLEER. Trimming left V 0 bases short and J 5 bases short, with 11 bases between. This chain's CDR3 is CASSQESSGDNEQFF. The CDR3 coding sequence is TGCGCCAGCAGCCAAGAATCCTCAGGTGACAATGAGCAGTTCTTC.

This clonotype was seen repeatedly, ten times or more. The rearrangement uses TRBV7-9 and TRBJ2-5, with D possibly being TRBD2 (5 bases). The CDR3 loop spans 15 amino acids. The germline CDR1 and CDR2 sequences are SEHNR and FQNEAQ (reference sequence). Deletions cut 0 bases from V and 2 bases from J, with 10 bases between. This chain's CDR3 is CASSLAGVLQETQYF. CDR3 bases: TGTGCCAGCAGCTTAGCCGGGGTGTTGCAAGAGACCCAGTACTTC.

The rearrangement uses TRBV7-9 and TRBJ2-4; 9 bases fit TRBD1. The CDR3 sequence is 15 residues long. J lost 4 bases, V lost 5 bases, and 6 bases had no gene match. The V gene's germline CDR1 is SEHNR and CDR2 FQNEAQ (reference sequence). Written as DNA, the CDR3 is TGTGCCAGCAGCCCACAGGGGGCGGTAAAAAACATTCAGTACTTC. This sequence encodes CASSPQGAVKNIQYF.

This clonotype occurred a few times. The CDR3 region has the DNA TGCAGCGTTGGGCTGGGCCGGACTAACTATGGCTACACCTTC. It translates to CSVGLGRTNYGYTF. The gene calls are TRBV29-1 and TRBJ1-2, with unresolved D. The V gene lost 4 bases and the J gene lost 0 bases, with 12 bases spanning the gap. This CDR3 contains 14 residues. The germline V gene encodes CDR1 SQVTM and CDR2 ANQGSEA.

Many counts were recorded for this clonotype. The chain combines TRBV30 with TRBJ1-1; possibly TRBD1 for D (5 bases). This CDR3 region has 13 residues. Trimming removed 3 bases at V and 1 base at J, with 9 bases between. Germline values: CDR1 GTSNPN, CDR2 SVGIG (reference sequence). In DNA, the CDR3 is TGTGCCTGGAGCCCCGGACAGAACACTGAAGCTTTCTTT. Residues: CAWSPGQNTEAFF.

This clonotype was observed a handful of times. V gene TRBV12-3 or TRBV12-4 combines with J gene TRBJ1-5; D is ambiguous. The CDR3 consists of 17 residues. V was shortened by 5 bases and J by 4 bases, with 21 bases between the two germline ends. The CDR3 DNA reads TGTGCCAGCAGTCCCTTTTGGGCGGAGGGCAGAAATCAGCCCCAGCATTTT. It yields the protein CASSPFWAEGRNQPQHF.

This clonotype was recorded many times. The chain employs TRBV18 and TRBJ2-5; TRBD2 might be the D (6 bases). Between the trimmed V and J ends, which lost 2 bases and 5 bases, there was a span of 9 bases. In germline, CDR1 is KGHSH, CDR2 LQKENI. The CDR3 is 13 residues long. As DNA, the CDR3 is TGTGCCAGCTCACCAGGAGGGTTGGAGACCCAGTACTTC. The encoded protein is CASSPGGLETQYF.

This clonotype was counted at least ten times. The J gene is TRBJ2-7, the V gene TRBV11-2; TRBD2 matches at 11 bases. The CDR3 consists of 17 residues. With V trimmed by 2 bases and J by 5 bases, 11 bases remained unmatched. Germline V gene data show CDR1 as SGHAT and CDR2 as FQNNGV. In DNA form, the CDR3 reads TGTGCCAGCAGCTTAATGGCTAGCGGGAGGTCGTGGCACGAGCAGTACTTC. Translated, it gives CASSLMASGRSWHEQYF.

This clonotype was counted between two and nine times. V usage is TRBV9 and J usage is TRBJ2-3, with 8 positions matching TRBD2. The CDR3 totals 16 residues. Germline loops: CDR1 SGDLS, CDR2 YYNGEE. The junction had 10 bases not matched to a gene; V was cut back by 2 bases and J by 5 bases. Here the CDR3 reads CASSVSIREGRDTQYF. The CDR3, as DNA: TGTGCCAGCAGCGTCTCAATCCGGGAGGGCCGAGATACGCAGTATTTT. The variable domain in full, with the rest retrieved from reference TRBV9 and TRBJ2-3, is DSGVTQTPKHLITATGQRVTLRCSPRSGDLSVYWYQQSLDQGLQFLIQYYNGEERAKGNILERFSAQQFPDLHSELNLSSLELGDSALYFCASSVSIREGRDTQYFGPGTRLTVL.

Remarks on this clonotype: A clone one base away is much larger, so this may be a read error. DNA of the CDR3: TGTGCCTGGAGTGTACTGGGGATCTCCTACAATGAGCAGTACTTC. Its protein is CAWSVLGISYNEQYF. The rearrangement joins TRBV30 to TRBJ2-1; D is uncertain. The J call is uncertain, as TRBJ2-7 better fits the DNA end. The germline V gene has CDR1 GTSNPN and CDR2 SVGIG (reference sequence). The length of the CDR3 is 15 residues.

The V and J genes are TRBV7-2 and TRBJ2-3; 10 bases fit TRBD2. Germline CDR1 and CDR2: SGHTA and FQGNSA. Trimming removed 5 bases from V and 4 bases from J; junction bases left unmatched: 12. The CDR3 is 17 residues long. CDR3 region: CASSDGSGRGWADTQYF. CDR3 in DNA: TGTGCCAGCAGCGACGGGAGCGGGAGGGGTTGGGCAGATACGCAGTATTTT.

CDR3 residues: CASAGGASPKQYF. The CDR3 DNA reads TGTGCCAGCGCAGGGGGAGCATCTCCGAAGCAGTACTTC. This chain links TRBV9 with TRBJ2-7; TRBD1 matches 7 bases. Germline V CDR1 and CDR2: SGDLS, YYNGEE. J lost 8 bases, V lost 7 bases, and 12 bases had no gene match. This CDR3 spans 13 amino acids.

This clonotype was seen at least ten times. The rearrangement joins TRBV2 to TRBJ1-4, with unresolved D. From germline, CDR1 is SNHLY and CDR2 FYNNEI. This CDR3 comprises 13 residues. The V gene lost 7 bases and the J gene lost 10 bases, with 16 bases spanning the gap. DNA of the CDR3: TGTGCCAGCAACCGGGCCATAGGAGGAAAACTGTTTTTT. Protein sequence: CASNRAIGGKLFF.

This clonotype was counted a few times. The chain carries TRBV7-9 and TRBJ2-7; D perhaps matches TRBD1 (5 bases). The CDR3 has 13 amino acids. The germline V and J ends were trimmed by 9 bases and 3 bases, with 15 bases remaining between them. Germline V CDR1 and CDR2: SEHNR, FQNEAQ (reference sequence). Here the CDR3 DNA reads TGTGCCAGTTCGTGGGTTGACAGCTACGAGCAGTACTTC. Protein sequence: CASSWVDSYEQYF.

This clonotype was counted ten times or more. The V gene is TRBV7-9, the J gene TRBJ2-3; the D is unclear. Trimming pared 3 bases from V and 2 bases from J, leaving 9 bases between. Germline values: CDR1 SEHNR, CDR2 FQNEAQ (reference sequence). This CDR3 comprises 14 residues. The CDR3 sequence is CASSFRLDTDTQYF. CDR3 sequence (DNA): TGTGCCAGCAGCTTTCGGCTAGACACAGATACGCAGTATTTT.

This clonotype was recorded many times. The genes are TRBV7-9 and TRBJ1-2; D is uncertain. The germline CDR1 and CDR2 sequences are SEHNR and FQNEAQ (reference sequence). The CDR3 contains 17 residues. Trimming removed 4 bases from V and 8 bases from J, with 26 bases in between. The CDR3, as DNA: TGTGCCAGCAGCTCGTTCCACCGGGCCCAAGGGATAGGGGGCTACACCTTC. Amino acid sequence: CASSSFHRAQGIGGYTF.

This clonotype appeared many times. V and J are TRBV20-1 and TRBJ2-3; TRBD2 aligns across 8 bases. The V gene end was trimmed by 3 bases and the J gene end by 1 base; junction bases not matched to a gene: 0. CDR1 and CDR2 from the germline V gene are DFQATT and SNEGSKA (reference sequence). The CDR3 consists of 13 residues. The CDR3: CSASGRGTDTQYF. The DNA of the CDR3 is TGCAGTGCTAGCGGGAGGGGCACAGATACGCAGTATTTT.